The TCR beta chain under discussion was sequenced for a study of blood T cell repertoires in COVID-19. TCRdb's copy holds only in-frame clones and misses some; the assay was immunoSEQ multiplex PCR. Of about 120,000 clones in the sample, over 60% were seen once. Germline CDR1 and CDR2: GTSNPN and SVGIG (reference sequence). Trimming cost V 2 bases and J 9 bases; bases outside gene matches: 5. There are 14 residues in the CDR3. Sequencing was done on a sample of peripheral blood. The receptor was isolated from a woman over 75 with acute or convalescent COVID-19. The J gene is TRBJ1-6, the V gene TRBV30, with 9 bases that match TRBD1. The CDR3 region has the DNA TGTGCCTGGAGTCAGGACAGGGGTAGTTCACCCCTCCACTTT. This gives the protein CAWSQDRGSSPLHF.